What follows are 24 T cell receptor beta chains derived from one specimen sequenced in a study of T-cell reconstitution after alpha-beta-depleted transplantation in children. Preparation of the TCRbeta library involved a method that used unique molecular identifiers. TCRdb passed the PCR reads through MiXCR, listing each CDR3 protein once. The sample consists of around 400,000 distinct CDR3 sequences, 20% of them appearing once. Sequenced here: PBMCs from the stem cell graft donor, sampled from the stem cell graft. The origin of the receptors is a human donor who donated a stem cell graft to a child with acute myeloid leukemia.

This clonotype has just a few counts. This chain uses TRBV27 with TRBJ2-7; 7 nucleotides line up with TRBD1. V shed 6 bases and J 3 bases; nucleotides not matched to a gene: 8. CDR3 length equals 14 residues. Germline values: CDR1 MNHEY, CDR2 SMNVEV (reference sequence). The CDR3 nucleotides are TGTGCCAGCAGACGGACAGGTACCTTCTACGAGCAGTACTTC. Its translation is CASRRTGTFYEQYF.

The chain recombines TRBV29-1 with TRBJ2-5, with 13 bases lining up with TRBD2. This CDR3 spans 15 amino acids. Germline assignment: CDR1 SQVTM and CDR2 ANQGSEA. V trimming: 1 base; J trimming: 5 bases; junction bases outside the gene matches: 4. The CDR3 loop reads CSVEGGTSGIETQYF. Written as DNA, the CDR3 is TGCAGCGTTGAAGGCGGGACTAGCGGGATCGAGACCCAGTACTTC.

The J gene is TRBJ2-2, the V gene TRBV30; D not resolved. The CDR3 is 14 amino acids. V gave up 3 bases and J gave up 6 bases, with 14 bases separating them. Germline values: CDR1 GTSNPN, CDR2 SVGIG (reference sequence). The CDR3 loop reads CAWREYGFPGELFF. DNA for the CDR3: TGTGCCTGGAGGGAGTACGGGTTCCCCGGGGAGCTGTTTTTT. Drawing the rest from reference TRBV30 and TRBJ2-2, the complete variable domain is SQTIHQWPATLVQPVGSPLSLECTVEGTSNPNLYWYRQAAGRGLQLLFYSVGIGQISSEVPQNLSASRPQDRQFILSSKKLLLSDSGFYLCAWREYGFPGELFFGEGSRLTVL.

There are many counts of this clonotype. The genes are TRBV20-1 and TRBJ2-1; D gene ambiguous. CDR3 length: 11 residues. V lost 7 bases and J lost 6, with 10 bases in between. Germline CDR1 reads DFQATT; CDR2 reads SNEGSKA (reference sequence). This CDR3 is CSVVFSNEQFF. The CDR3 DNA is TGCAGTGTTGTCTTCTCCAATGAGCAGTTCTTC.

This chain joins TRBV9 and TRBJ2-1; TRBD2 matches at 8 bases. The CDR3 runs 16 residues. The germline V gene has CDR1 SGDLS and CDR2 YYNGEE. After removal of 4 bases from V and 3 bases from J, the junction contained 9 bases not matched to a gene. The CDR3 loop reads CASSLTGLDLYNEQFF. The DNA for the CDR3 is TGTGCCAGCAGCTTGACGGGACTAGACCTCTACAATGAGCAGTTCTTC.

This clonotype has a handful of counts. The chain recombines TRBV13 with TRBJ2-1; D possibly corresponds to TRBD2 (6 bases). This CDR3 comprises 15 residues. Trimming removed 0 bases from V and 10 bases from J, with 16 bases in between. Germline CDR1 PRHDT, CDR2 FYEKMQ (reference sequence). The CDR3 DNA reads TGTGCCAGCAGCTTAGGTCTAGCGACTGGGCAGGAGCAGTTCTTC. Its protein is CASSLGLATGQEQFF. Filled out from reference TRBV13 and TRBJ2-1, the complete variable domain reads AAGVIQSPRHLIKEKRETATLKCYPIPRHDTVYWYQQGPGQDPQFLISFYEKMQSDKGSIPDRFSAQQFSDYHSELNMSSLELGDSALYFCASSLGLATGQEQFFGPGTRLTVL.

The V gene is TRBV7-2, the J gene TRBJ1-1, with D maybe TRBD1 (5 bases). V was clipped by 5 bases and J by 6 bases, with 19 bases between them. This CDR3 region has 15 residues. CDR1 and CDR2 from the germline V gene are SGHTA and FQGNSA. The CDR3 loop is CASSPFGGSFAEAFF. The DNA for the CDR3 is TGTGCCAGCAGCCCTTTTGGGGGGTCGTTCGCTGAAGCTTTCTTT.

The gene calls are TRBV7-9 and TRBJ2-5, with D perhaps matching TRBD2 (5 bases). The CDR3 sequence is 15 residues long. Trimming shortened V by 2 bases and J by 5 bases, and 15 bases separated the two germline ends. Germline V gene data show CDR1 as SEHNR and CDR2 as FQNEAQ (reference sequence). Here the CDR3 DNA reads TGTGCCAGCAGCTTATATGCGGGCGGCCGGGAGACCCAGTACTTC. Amino acid sequence: CASSLYAGGRETQYF.

This clonotype has just a few counts. This chain uses TRBV28 with TRBJ2-2; D possibly corresponds to TRBD1 (6 bases). Germline CDR1 is MDHEN and CDR2 is SYDVKM. This CDR3 has 14 residues. The V gene lost 10 bases and the J gene lost 6 bases, with 18 bases spanning the gap. This chain's CDR3 is CATYTGGYAGELFF. CDR3 nucleotides: TGTGCCACCTATACTGGGGGCTATGCCGGGGAGCTGTTTTTT. Together with reference TRBV28 and TRBJ2-2, the CDR3 gives the full variable domain: DVKVTQSSRYLVKRTGEKVFLECVQDMDHENMFWYRQDPGLGLRLIYFSYDVKMKEKGDIPEGYSVSREKKERFSLILESASTNQTSMYLCATYTGGYAGELFFGEGSRLTVL.

This clonotype was seen repeatedly, ten times or more. The V and J genes are TRBV6-1 and TRBJ2-1, with 8 bases aligning to TRBD2. Trimming took 7 bases from V and 2 from J; bases not matched to a gene: 7. CDR1 is MNHNS and CDR2 is SASEGT in the germline V gene. This CDR3 region has 15 residues. CDR3 in amino acids: CASKEREFTYNEQFF. The CDR3 DNA reads as TGTGCCAGCAAAGAGCGGGAGTTCACCTACAATGAGCAGTTCTTC.

This clonotype has only a few counts. This sequence joins TRBV28 and TRBJ2-3; D gene ambiguous. The CDR3 is made up of 15 amino acids. V lost 3 bases, J lost 3 bases, and 13 bases lay in between. Germline values: CDR1 MDHEN, CDR2 SYDVKM. The CDR3 nucleotides are TGTGCCAGCAGTTTTCCCCCGGATGGAACAGATACGCAGTATTTT. Protein sequence: CASSFPPDGTDTQYF.

Only a few counts were recorded for this clonotype. This chain joins TRBV3-1 and TRBJ2-7, with 7 bases matching TRBD1. V lost 5 bases and J lost 6; bases outside the gene matches: 13. This CDR3 is built from 15 residues. Germline V gene sequence: CDR1 LGHDT, CDR2 YNNKEL (reference sequence). The CDR3 DNA reads TGTGCCAGCAGCTACCAAGGGACAGTGGGCGGCGAGCAGTACTTC. It yields the protein CASSYQGTVGGEQYF.

J is TRBJ2-3 and V is TRBV20-1, with TRBD2 identical over 12 bases. V shed 6 bases, J shed 4 bases, and the junction held 8 bases outside the gene matches. CDR1 and CDR2 (germline): DFQATT, SNEGSKA (reference sequence). This CDR3 is built from 15 residues. CDR3 bases: TGCAGTGCGTCGACTAGCGGGAGTGGGGCAGATACGCAGTATTTT. It encodes CSASTSGSGADTQYF.

The table lists this clonotype with a few counts. This chain connects TRBV12-3 or TRBV12-4 to TRBJ2-1; TRBD2 might be the D (6 bases). The CDR3 loop spans 14 amino acids. Between the trimmed V and J ends, which lost 0 bases and 15 bases, there was a span of 18 bases. CDR3 in amino acids: CASSLAGGSKAGFF. In nucleotides, the CDR3 is TGTGCCAGCAGTTTAGCGGGAGGCTCCAAAGCGGGGTTCTTC.

This chain joins TRBV20-1 and TRBJ1-6; D perhaps matches TRBD1 (5 bases). The V gene lost 1 base and the J gene lost 10 bases, with 14 bases spanning the gap. CDR3 length: 14 amino acids. Germline V gives CDR1 DFQATT, CDR2 SNEGSKA (reference sequence). Here the CDR3 DNA reads TGCAGTGCTAGAGTGGGGGTCCTTCAGTCACCCCTCCACTTT. Translation gives CSARVGVLQSPLHF.

This clonotype showed up many times. V and J are TRBV6-5 and TRBJ1-5; no reliable D call. Germline V gene lookup returns CDR1 MNHEY and CDR2 SVGAGI. Trimming took off 0 bases at V and 3 bases at J, with 3 bases between the two ends. This CDR3 is built from 13 residues. This CDR3 reads CASSYSPNQPQHF. In nucleotides, the CDR3 is TGTGCCAGCAGTTACTCCCCCAATCAGCCCCAGCATTTT.

This clonotype was picked up many times. This rearrangement joins TRBV12-3 or TRBV12-4 to TRBJ2-7, with 13 nucleotides matching TRBD2. CDR3 length equals 15 residues. V was pared by 7 bases and J by 7 bases, with 10 bases of the junction left unmatched. The CDR3 nucleotides are TGTGCCAGCAATAACCCGGGACTAGCGGGGCGGGAGCAGTACTTC. It translates to CASNNPGLAGREQYF.

In this sample, this clonotype turned up many times. This chain connects TRBV7-2 to TRBJ2-5; D is ambiguous. The ends were cut back, 4 bases at V and 5 bases at J, with 8 bases in the middle. CDR3 length: 12 amino acids. Per the germline V gene, CDR1 is SGHTA and CDR2 is FQGNSA. The CDR3 loop is CASSYDRETQYF. CDR3 in DNA: TGTGCCAGCAGCTACGACCGGGAGACCCAGTACTTC.

This clonotype was counted many times. The chain carries TRBV12-3 or TRBV12-4 and TRBJ2-7; weak D call: TRBD2 (6 bases). V gave up 4 bases and J gave up 2 bases, with 18 bases separating them. This CDR3 comprises 16 residues. CDR3 loop: CASSWRPGRGTYEQYF. The CDR3 bases are TGTGCCAGCAGTTGGAGACCGGGCCGGGGGACCTACGAGCAGTACTTC.

This clonotype has a handful of counts. This sequence joins TRBV24-1 and TRBJ2-3; no clear D gene. This CDR3 region has 14 residues. Trimming cost V 1 base and J 3 bases, with 7 bases left between them. Germline lookup yields CDR1 KGHDR and CDR2 SFDVKD. CDR3 DNA sequence: TGTGCCACCAGTGATTTATACACGACAGATACGCAGTATTTT. Translated, it gives CATSDLYTTDTQYF.

Only a few counts were recorded for this clonotype. The chain links TRBV7-3 to TRBJ2-7; no clear D gene. Per the germline V gene, CDR1 is SGHTA and CDR2 is FQGTGA. This CDR3 has 13 residues. Trimming removed 5 bases at V and 5 bases at J, with 13 bases between. The CDR3 loop reads CASSPTSYHEQYF. The CDR3 DNA follows: TGTGCCAGCAGCCCGACATCATACCACGAGCAGTACTTC.

This clonotype came up a few times. The chain combines TRBV6-2 or TRBV6-3 with TRBJ2-3; D not certain. Germline V CDR1 and CDR2: MNHEY, SVGEGT. V was clipped by 2 bases and J by 3 bases, with 9 bases between them. The CDR3 length is 14 residues. Written as DNA, the CDR3 is TGTGCCAGCAGTTACGTTTTGGTAACAGATACGCAGTATTTT. Its protein product is CASSYVLVTDTQYF.

The chain's CDR3 is CASSLVPTDTQYF. CDR3 sequence (DNA): TGTGCCAGCAGCTTGGTTCCTACAGATACGCAGTATTTT. The rearrangement joins TRBV5-4 to TRBJ2-3; no firm D call. V was trimmed by 0 bases and J by 3 bases, leaving 5 bases between them. In germline, CDR1 is SGHNT, CDR2 YYREEE (reference sequence). The CDR3 has 13 amino acids.

The chain joins TRBV6-1 to TRBJ2-1; no clear D gene. The V and J ends lost 3 bases and 10 bases respectively, with 10 bases between them. Germline CDR1 reads MNHNS; CDR2 reads SASEGT. This CDR3 has 12 residues. The CDR3 here is CASSDTISEQFF. The CDR3 bases are TGTGCCAGCAGTGACACAATCAGCGAGCAGTTCTTC.